A single sample is the source of the 3 T cell receptor beta chains below, sequenced in a study of shared clonotypes between healthy human individuals. Naive CD8 isolation took CD45RO-negative cells positively selected for CCR7 and excluded terminally differentiated effector memory CD45RA+ cells. TCRdb's copy holds only in-frame clones and misses some; the assay was immunoSEQ multiplex PCR. The data contain approximately 2,200,000 clones, 85% to 95% of them singletons. The sample comprised naive CD8+ T cells from PBMCs. The receptors here all came from a man younger than 30 in good health. Some clones in this sample may be carry-over from other donors' samples.

The chain couples TRBV27 to TRBJ2-1; TRBD2 matches at 13 bases. Germline V CDR1 and CDR2: MNHEY, SMNVEV (reference sequence). This CDR3 is 15 amino acids long. Unmatched junction bases numbered 8, after V lost 7 bases and J lost 8 bases. The CDR3 spells CASTLGTSGTDEQFF. For the CDR3, the DNA is TGTGCCAGCACCCTAGGGACTAGCGGGACCGATGAGCAGTTCTTC.

The chain recombines TRBV5-1 with TRBJ2-7; 7 nucleotides line up with TRBD2. Unmatched junction bases numbered 7, after V lost 5 bases and J lost 2 bases. The germline V gene has CDR1 SGHRS and CDR2 YFSETQ. The CDR3 has 14 residues. CDR3 in amino acids: CASSVSGKTYEQYF. For the CDR3, the DNA is TGCGCCAGCAGTGTAAGCGGGAAGACCTACGAGCAGTACTTC.

The chain uses TRBV2 and TRBJ2-7; 13 bases are shared with TRBD2. Germline V lookup: CDR1 SNHLY, CDR2 FYNNEI. Trimming took 8 bases from V and 1 from J; bases not matched to a gene: 14. CDR3 size: 18 residues. The CDR3 region has the DNA TGTGCCAGCGGTGGAATAGGGACTAGCGGGACCAGGTCCTACGAGCAGTACTTC. Translation: CASGGIGTSGTRSYEQYF.